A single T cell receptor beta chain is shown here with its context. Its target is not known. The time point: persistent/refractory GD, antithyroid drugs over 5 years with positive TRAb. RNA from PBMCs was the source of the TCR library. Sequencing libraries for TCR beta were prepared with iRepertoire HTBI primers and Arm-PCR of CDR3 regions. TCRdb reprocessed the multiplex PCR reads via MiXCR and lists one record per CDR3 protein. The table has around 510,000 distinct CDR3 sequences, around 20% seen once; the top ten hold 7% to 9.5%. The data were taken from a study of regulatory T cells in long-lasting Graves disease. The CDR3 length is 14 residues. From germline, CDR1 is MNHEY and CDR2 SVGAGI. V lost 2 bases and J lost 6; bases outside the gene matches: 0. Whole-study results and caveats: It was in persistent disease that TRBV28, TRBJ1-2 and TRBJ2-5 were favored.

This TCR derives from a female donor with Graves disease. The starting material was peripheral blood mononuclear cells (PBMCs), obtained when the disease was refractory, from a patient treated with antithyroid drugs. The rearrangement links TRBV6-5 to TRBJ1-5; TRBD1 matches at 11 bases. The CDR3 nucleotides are TGTGCCAGCAGTTACGGGACAGGGGGTCAGCCCCAGCATTTT. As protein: CASSYGTGGQPQHF.